These 19 T cell receptor beta chains share one sample of origin, sequenced in a study of blood T cell repertoires in COVID-19. Profiled with immunoSEQ multiplex PCR; TCRdb holds only in-frame clones, not every one. The data contain roughly 260,000 clones, 70% to 90% of them seen just once; the ten biggest clones take up less than 3%. The specimen sequenced was peripheral blood. The receptor source for this set is a woman in her forties or fifties with acute or convalescent COVID-19.

The rearrangement joins TRBV29-1 to TRBJ1-5; weak D call: TRBD1 (6 bases). This CDR3 spans 13 amino acids. Trimming took off 4 bases at V and 4 bases at J, with 11 bases between the two ends. Germline CDR1 is SQVTM and CDR2 is ANQGSEA. In DNA, the CDR3 is TGCAGCGTTGCCGGACAGAGAAATCAGCCCCAGCATTTT. Protein sequence: CSVAGQRNQPQHF. Drawing the rest from reference TRBV29-1 and TRBJ1-5, the complete variable domain is SAVISQKPSRDICQRGTSLTIQCQVDSQVTMMFWYRQQPGQSLTLIATANQGSEATYESGFVIDKFPISRPNLTFSTLTVSNMSPEDSSIYLCSVAGQRNQPQHFGDGTRLSIL.

This rearrangement joins TRBV21-1 to TRBJ2-7; the D call TRBD2 from the table was never checked on the DNA. TRBV21-1 is tagged as a pseudogene. The CDR3 runs to 19 residues. Here the CDR3 DNA reads TGTGCCAGCAGCAAAGTTGAACTAGCGGGAGCCCTACACCTCTACGAGCAGTACTTC. This sequence encodes CASSKVELAGALHLYEQYF.

Only a few counts were recorded for this clone. The chain has TRBV4-1 and TRBJ2-6; 11 bases fit TRBD1. The CDR3 covers 18 residues. J lost 0 bases, V lost 3 bases, and 4 bases had no gene match. Per germline, CDR1 MGHRA and CDR2 YSYEKL. The CDR3 bases are TGCGCCAGCAGCCACCGGGACAGGGGGTCCTCTGGGGCCAACGTCCTGACTTTC. It encodes CASSHRDRGSSGANVLTF.

The CDR3 nucleotides are TGCAGTGCTAGTCTACAGGGGTATAATTCACCCCTCCACTTT. It yields the protein CSASLQGYNSPLHF. V gene TRBV20-1 combines with J gene TRBJ1-6, with 7 bases matching TRBD1. With V trimmed by 3 bases and J by 4 bases, 3 bases remained unmatched. Germline CDR1 reads DFQATT; CDR2 reads SNEGSKA (reference sequence). The CDR3 loop spans 14 amino acids.

The V gene is TRBV4-2, the J gene TRBJ1-4; weak D call: TRBD1 (6 bases). This CDR3 region has 16 residues. Germline V gene data show CDR1 as LGHNA and CDR2 as YNFKEQ. Trimming took off 2 bases at V and 2 bases at J, with 12 bases between the two ends. The CDR3 reads CASSQQYRATNEKLFF. The CDR3 DNA follows: TGTGCCAGCAGCCAACAATACAGGGCCACTAATGAAAAACTGTTTTTT.

The chain links TRBV5-1 to TRBJ2-3, with D possibly TRBD1 on 6 matching bases. Germline V gene data show CDR1 as SGHRS and CDR2 as YFSETQ. Trimming cost V 3 bases and J 0 bases, with 8 bases left between them. This CDR3 spans 14 amino acids. In nucleotides, the CDR3 is TGCGCCAGCAGCTCAGGGACAAGCACAGATACGCAGTATTTT. Translated, it gives CASSSGTSTDTQYF.

This clone was found a few times. The V gene is TRBV3-1 (or the pseudogene TRBV3-2), the J gene TRBJ1-5, with TRBD1 as a possible D gene (6 bases). This CDR3 contains 14 residues. Trimming pared 1 base from V and 7 bases from J, leaving 11 bases between. CDR1 is LGHDT and CDR2 is YNNKEL in the germline V gene (reference sequence). The CDR3 here is CASSQGAGEQPQHF. CDR3 sequence (DNA): TGTGCCAGCAGCCAAGGCGCAGGGGAACAGCCCCAGCATTTT.

This chain joins TRBV24-1 and TRBJ2-2, with 7 bases matching TRBD1. Germline assignment: CDR1 KGHDR and CDR2 SFDVKD. V lost 9 bases, J lost 4 bases, and 7 bases stayed unmatched. This CDR3 has 14 residues. The DNA of the CDR3 is TGTGCCACCGCTGAAGGGGGCCGCACCGGGGAGCTGTTTTTT. It yields the protein CATAEGGRTGELFF.

This clone was observed once. The CDR3 protein is CASSPRTSVTYNEQFF. The CDR3 region has the DNA TGTGCCAGCAGCCCAAGGACTAGCGTGACCTACAATGAGCAGTTCTTC. V gene TRBV7-6 combines with J gene TRBJ2-1, with 9 bases identical to TRBD2. With V trimmed by 5 bases and J by 2 bases, 7 bases remained unmatched. Germline CDR1 and CDR2: SGHVS and FNYEAQ. The length of the CDR3 is 16 residues.

This clone was counted a single time. In DNA, the CDR3 is TGTGCCAGCAGCCCCAGGGTGGGCTATGGCTACACCTTC. It translates to CASSPRVGYGYTF. The V call is TRBV27, the J call TRBJ1-2; a possible D gene is TRBD1 (5 bases). CDR1 is MNHEY and CDR2 is SMNVEV in the germline V gene (reference sequence). Trimming took off 6 bases at V and 4 bases at J, with 12 bases between the two ends. The CDR3 has 13 residues.

This rearrangement joins TRBV20-1 to TRBJ1-4, with 8 nucleotides matching TRBD1. Trimming removed 3 bases from V and 13 bases from J; junction bases left unmatched: 4. The V gene's germline CDR1 is DFQATT and CDR2 SNEGSKA (reference sequence). The CDR3 is made up of 11 amino acids. The CDR3 coding sequence is TGCAGTGCTAGGACCGGGACAGGACTGTTTTTT. Translated: CSARTGTGLFF.

This clone is a singleton in its sample. The chain joins TRBV18 to TRBJ1-3; D not certain. The germline V gene encodes CDR1 KGHSH and CDR2 LQKENI. Trimming took off 4 bases at V and 0 bases at J, with 13 bases between the two ends. The CDR3 length is 16 residues. The CDR3 coding sequence is TGTGCCAGCTCACTCCAGACACCGAGCTCTGGAAACACCATATATTTT. Amino acid sequence: CASSLQTPSSGNTIYF.

This clone was seen a handful of times. V usage is TRBV29-1 and J usage is TRBJ2-7, with 11 bases matching TRBD2. Trimming took 6 bases from V and 7 from J; bases not matched to a gene: 5. This CDR3 is built from 12 residues. CDR1 is SQVTM and CDR2 is ANQGSEA in the germline V gene. CDR3 coding DNA: TGCAGCGTCCAACTAGCGGGAGAAGAGCAGTACTTC. Amino acids: CSVQLAGEEQYF.

In its sample, this clone was seen once. The rearrangement links TRBV7-2 to TRBJ2-3; the D gene is possibly TRBD2 (6 bases). V lost 0 bases, J lost 1 base, and 8 bases lay in between. The CDR3 totals 15 residues. Germline CDR1 is SGHTA and CDR2 is FQGNSA. CDR3 bases: TGTGCCAGCAGCTTAGCTAGCGGAGGCACAGATACGCAGTATTTT. It codes for CASSLASGGTDTQYF.

V is TRBV13 and J is TRBJ2-3, with 11 positions matching TRBD2. With 2 bases clipped from V and 6 bases from J, the junction kept 10 bases outside the gene matches. This CDR3 is 17 amino acids long. In germline, CDR1 is PRHDT, CDR2 FYEKMQ (reference sequence). CDR3 sequence: CASSLSLAGGMMDTQYF. The CDR3 coding sequence is TGTGCCAGCAGCTTAAGTCTAGCGGGAGGCATGATGGATACGCAGTATTTT.

The chain is built from TRBV28 and TRBJ2-3; 8 bases line up with TRBD1. The CDR3 extends over 14 amino acids. After removal of 5 bases from V and 4 bases from J, the junction contained 5 bases not matched to a gene. CDR1 and CDR2 from the germline V gene are MDHEN and SYDVKM. This chain's CDR3 is CASSPTGASDTQYF. In nucleotides, the CDR3 is TGTGCCAGCAGTCCGACAGGGGCGTCAGATACGCAGTATTTT.

V gene TRBV7-9 combines with J gene TRBJ1-3; D remains unclear. Germline V gives CDR1 SEHNR, CDR2 FQNEAQ (reference sequence). CDR3 size: 17 residues. Trimming removed 5 bases at V and 4 bases at J, with 21 bases between. This CDR3 is CASSPTGSFGVGNTIYF. In DNA, the CDR3 is TGTGCCAGCAGCCCTACCGGGAGTTTTGGGGTCGGAAACACCATATATTTT. The full variable domain, completed using reference TRBV7-9 and TRBJ1-3, is DTGVSQNPRHKITKRGQNVTFRCDPISEHNRLYWYRQTLGQGPEFLTYFQNEAQLEKSRLLSDRFSAERPKGSFSTLEIQRTEQGDSAMYLCASSPTGSFGVGNTIYFGEGSWLTVV.

The chain links TRBV28 to TRBJ1-2, with 7 bases that match TRBD1. From germline, CDR1 is MDHEN and CDR2 SYDVKM. The V and J ends lost 9 bases and 8 bases, in that order; junction bases with no gene match: 9. This CDR3 is built from 12 residues. CDR3 in DNA: TGTGCCAGAACCGACAGGGAAGGAGGCTACACCTTC. Translation: CARTDREGGYTF.

This sequence joins TRBV3-1 (or the pseudogene TRBV3-2) and TRBJ1-1; D not certain. The CDR3 has 15 residues. In germline, CDR1 is LGHDT, CDR2 YNNKEL (reference sequence). V was clipped by 2 bases and J by 8 bases, with 18 bases between them. This CDR3 is CASSQRSLGESEAFF. The CDR3 coding sequence is TGTGCCAGCAGCCAACGATCTCTCGGGGAGTCCGAAGCTTTCTTT.